Listed here are 30 T cell receptor beta chains from one sample, sequenced in a study of technical replicates of blood from four donors. Measured with immunoSEQ multiplex PCR; TCRdb has only the in-frame clones, and not every one. The sample consists of about 75,000 clones, roughly 92% of them appearing once. Sequenced sample: T cells isolated from PBMCs. The source of these receptors is a human donor in good health.

This clone is a singleton in its sample. J is TRBJ2-2 and V is TRBV4-2, with 8 bases lining up with TRBD2. V lost 0 bases, J lost 4 bases, and 7 bases stayed unmatched. The CDR3 contains 17 residues. In germline, CDR1 is LGHNA, CDR2 YNFKEQ. Written as DNA, the CDR3 is TGTGCCAGCAGCCAAGATGCGGGGGGCCATCCCACCGGGGAGCTGTTTTTT. Translated: CASSQDAGGHPTGELFF.

The rearrangement links TRBV19 to TRBJ2-3; D gene ambiguous. The germline V gene has CDR1 LNHDA and CDR2 SQIVND (reference sequence). V was clipped by 7 bases and J by 2 bases, with 13 bases between them. The CDR3 covers 14 residues. The CDR3 bases are TGTGCCAGTACCTCGCCCTACTCCACAGATACGCAGTATTTT. It codes for CASTSPYSTDTQYF.

There are a few counts of this clone. This chain connects TRBV5-4 to TRBJ2-7, with 10 bases fitting TRBD2. Trimming cost V 2 bases and J 4 bases; bases outside gene matches: 12. In germline, CDR1 is SGHNT, CDR2 YYREEE (reference sequence). This CDR3 has 17 amino acids. CDR3 sequence: CASSFEGATSGDYEQYF. CDR3 nucleotides: TGTGCCAGCAGCTTCGAGGGGGCTACTAGCGGGGATTACGAGCAGTACTTC.

The CDR3 is CASSQELAVLTYEQYF. The CDR3, as DNA: TGCGCCAGCAGCCAAGAATTAGCGGTCCTAACCTACGAGCAGTACTTC. V and J are TRBV4-1 and TRBJ2-7, with D possibly matching TRBD2 (6 bases). The CDR3 has 16 amino acids. The germline CDR1 and CDR2 sequences are MGHRA and YSYEKL. V was cut by 0 bases and J by 2 bases, with 14 bases left in between.

DNA of the CDR3: TGCGCCAGCAGGAGGGGACAGGACAATTCTGGCTACACCTTC. Protein sequence: CASRRGQDNSGYTF. This sequence joins TRBV5-1 and TRBJ1-2, with 8 bases aligning to TRBD1. The germline V gene encodes CDR1 SGHRS and CDR2 YFSETQ. V gave up 5 bases and J gave up 7 bases; unmatched junction bases: 10. There are 14 residues in the CDR3.

CDR3 protein: CASSLDRGVIGELFF. CDR3 nucleotides: TGCGCCAGCAGCTTGGACAGGGGTGTTATCGGGGAGCTGTTTTTT. V and J are TRBV5-1 and TRBJ2-2; 7 nucleotides align to TRBD1. CDR1 and CDR2 from the germline V gene are SGHRS and YFSETQ. There are 15 residues in the CDR3. Losses at the gene ends were 0 bases for V and 7 bases for J; bases not matched to a gene: 6. Looking up the rest from reference TRBV5-1 and TRBJ2-2 gives the full variable domain: KAGVTQTPRYLIKTRGQQVTLSCSPISGHRSVSWYQQTPGQGLQFLFEYFSETQRNKGNFPGRFSGRQFSNSRSEMNVSTLELGDSALYLCASSLDRGVIGELFFGEGSRLTVL.

This chain joins TRBV6-5 and TRBJ1-2, with 7 bases fitting TRBD1. The CDR3 extends over 12 amino acids. Trimming took 8 bases from V and 8 from J; bases not matched to a gene: 8. From germline, CDR1 is MNHEY and CDR2 SVGAGI. CDR3: CASRFTGAGYTF. CDR3 nucleotides: TGTGCCAGCCGGTTCACAGGGGCCGGCTACACCTTC.

This chain joins TRBV4-2 and TRBJ2-7; D is possibly TRBD2 (5 bases). This CDR3 spans 13 amino acids. Between the trimmed V and J ends, which lost 1 base and 6 bases, there was a span of 10 bases. CDR1 and CDR2 (germline): LGHNA, YNFKEQ. In DNA form, the CDR3 reads TGTGCCAGCAGCCAAGGGGGAGCTACCGAGCAGTACTTC. Protein: CASSQGGATEQYF.

The chain uses TRBV11-3 and TRBJ2-2; 11 nucleotides match TRBD1. The CDR3 has 16 amino acids. After removal of 4 bases from V and 6 bases from J, the junction contained 7 bases not matched to a gene. Looked up from germline, CDR1 is SGHNT and CDR2 is YENEEA. This CDR3 reads CASSWGQGEWAGELFF. DNA for the CDR3: TGTGCCAGCAGCTGGGGACAGGGGGAGTGGGCCGGGGAGCTGTTTTTT.

The V gene is TRBV19, the J gene TRBJ2-3, with 12 bases aligning to TRBD2. The CDR3 totals 16 residues. Germline V gives CDR1 LNHDA, CDR2 SQIVND (reference sequence). J was trimmed by 1 base and V by 3 bases; bases with no gene match: 2. CDR3 region: CASSIRLAGGTDTQYF. The CDR3 DNA is TGTGCCAGTAGTATCCGACTAGCGGGAGGCACAGATACGCAGTATTTT. The whole variable domain, filled in from reference TRBV19 and TRBJ2-3, reads DGGITQSPKYLFRKEGQNVTLSCEQNLNHDAMYWYRQDPGQGLRLIYYSQIVNDFQKGDIAEGYSVSREKKESFPLTVTSAQKNPTAFYLCASSIRLAGGTDTQYFGPGTRLTVL.

The chain joins TRBV9 to TRBJ2-2, with 10 bases matching TRBD2. The V gene's germline CDR1 is SGDLS and CDR2 YYNGEE. V gave up 0 bases and J gave up 6 bases; unmatched junction bases: 8. This CDR3 has 17 residues. The CDR3 loop reads CASSVGWVAGGSGELFF. In nucleotides, the CDR3 is TGTGCCAGCAGCGTAGGATGGGTAGCGGGAGGCTCCGGGGAGCTGTTTTTT.

The genes are TRBV18 and TRBJ1-1, with a possible D match to TRBD1 (5 bases). The CDR3 extends over 14 amino acids. Germline V CDR1 and CDR2: KGHSH, LQKENI. V gave up 3 bases and J gave up 0 bases, with 8 bases separating them. CDR3 sequence reads: CASSPSGMNTEAFF. The CDR3 DNA follows: TGTGCCAGCTCACCCTCAGGGATGAACACTGAAGCTTTCTTT.

The chain is built from TRBV28 and TRBJ2-7, with D perhaps TRBD1 (5 bases). The CDR3 is 13 residues long. The V end was cut by 6 bases, the J end by 5 bases, with 14 bases between. Per the germline V gene, CDR1 is MDHEN and CDR2 is SYDVKM. The chain's CDR3 is CASRATGPHEQYF. The CDR3 nucleotides are TGTGCCAGCAGAGCCACAGGCCCCCACGAGCAGTACTTC.

This chain joins TRBV18 and TRBJ2-4; TRBD2 agrees at 11 bases. V lost 3 bases to trimming and J lost 1 base; unmatched junction nucleotides: 11. This CDR3 contains 19 residues. The germline gives CDR1 KGHSH, CDR2 LQKENI. DNA for the CDR3: TGTGCCAGCTCACCGGGACTAGCGGAGATTGGAGGGGCCAAAAACATTCAGTACTTC. This codes for CASSPGLAEIGGAKNIQYF.

This chain joins TRBV30 and TRBJ2-3, with no clear D. The germline V and J ends were trimmed by 1 base and 9 bases, with 14 bases remaining between them. The CDR3 spans 13 residues. Germline V gene sequence: CDR1 GTSNPN, CDR2 SVGIG (reference sequence). The CDR3 DNA reads TGTGCCTGGAGTGGAGCGCTAGTCTTGACGCAGTATTTT. Its protein product is CAWSGALVLTQYF.

CDR3 sequence (DNA): TGTGCCAGCAGTTCGTCAGACAGTTTAGAAGAGACCCAGTACTTC. It encodes CASSSSDSLEETQYF. V usage is TRBV27 and J usage is TRBJ2-5; D is possibly TRBD1 (5 bases). V dropped 4 bases and J dropped 3 bases, with 15 bases sitting between them. The CDR3 contains 15 residues. Germline assignment: CDR1 MNHEY and CDR2 SMNVEV (reference sequence).

CDR3 nucleotide sequence: TGTGCCATCAGACCTGCCGGGACAGGGATCAACGAGCAGTACTTC. Protein product: CAIRPAGTGINEQYF. The chain has TRBV10-3 and TRBJ2-7, with 9 bases identical to TRBD1. This CDR3 contains 15 residues. The ends lost 6 bases at V and 5 bases at J; junction bases unmatched: 11. Germline V gene sequence: CDR1 ENHRY, CDR2 SYGVKD.

The genes are TRBV11-3 and TRBJ2-7; D is ambiguous. The CDR3 is made up of 14 amino acids. The germline V gene encodes CDR1 SGHNT and CDR2 YENEEA. Trimming took off 0 bases at V and 1 base at J, with 7 bases between the two ends. CDR3 DNA sequence: TGTGCCAGCAGCTTAGAGGCATCTTCCTACGAGCAGTACTTC. This gives the protein CASSLEASSYEQYF.

The J gene is TRBJ2-5, the V gene TRBV7-2; the match to TRBD2 covers 9 bases. Germline assignment: CDR1 SGHTA and CDR2 FQGNSA. The junction had 8 bases not matched to a gene; V was cut back by 4 bases and J by 5 bases. The CDR3 contains 15 residues. The DNA for the CDR3 is TGTGCCAGCAGCTCGACTAGCGGTTTTTCGGAGACCCAGTACTTC. As protein: CASSSTSGFSETQYF.

The chain joins TRBV11-3 to TRBJ2-7; no reliable D call. Germline CDR1 is SGHNT and CDR2 is YENEEA. The CDR3 spans 12 residues. Trimming left V 1 base short and J 4 bases short, with 5 bases between. The CDR3 bases are TGTGCCAGCAGCTTAGGAGAGTACGAGCAGTACTTC. Translation gives CASSLGEYEQYF.

The chain uses TRBV27 and TRBJ2-7, with TRBD1 identical over 7 bases. The J segment lost 0 bases and the V segment lost 4 bases, leaving 0 bases of the junction unmatched. The CDR3 covers 13 residues. CDR1 and CDR2 (germline): MNHEY, SMNVEV (reference sequence). In nucleotides, the CDR3 is TGTGCCAGCAGTTGGGACAGCTCCTACGAGCAGTACTTC. Translation: CASSWDSSYEQYF.

This chain joins TRBV5-1 and TRBJ2-1; 9 bases are a match to TRBD2. From germline, CDR1 is SGHRS and CDR2 YFSETQ. V gave up 4 bases and J gave up 8 bases; unmatched junction bases: 13. The CDR3 is 16 amino acids. The DNA of the CDR3 is TGCGCCAGCAGCGCCCAGGGGTCTAGCGGGATTGATGAGCAGTTCTTC. Its translation: CASSAQGSSGIDEQFF.

V is TRBV5-6 and J is TRBJ2-7, with unresolved D. This CDR3 has 16 residues. V dropped 4 bases and J dropped 4 bases, with 21 bases sitting between them. The germline gives CDR1 SGHDT, CDR2 YYEEEE. CDR3 DNA sequence: TGTGCCAGCAGCGCGCCGAATGAGGCAGCATATTACGAGCAGTACTTC. Residues: CASSAPNEAAYYEQYF.

The chain employs TRBV7-3 and TRBJ2-5, with no clear D. V dropped 4 bases and J dropped 3 bases, with 9 bases sitting between them. The CDR3 is 13 amino acids. Germline CDR1 is SGHTA and CDR2 is FQGTGA. CDR3 nucleotides: TGTGCCAGCAGCTCCGCCAGAAAAGAGACCCAGTACTTC. Its translation: CASSSARKETQYF.

The CDR3 DNA follows: TGTGCCAGCTCCCCCATGAGAGGCGAGCAGTACTTC. The encoded protein is CASSPMRGEQYF. The V and J genes are TRBV18 and TRBJ2-7; D unresolved. The CDR3 runs 12 residues. The germline CDR1 and CDR2 sequences are KGHSH and LQKENI. Trimming shortened V by 6 bases and J by 6 bases, and 12 bases separated the two germline ends. The variable domain in full, completed from reference TRBV18 and TRBJ2-7, reads NAGVMQNPRHLVRRRGQEARLRCSPMKGHSHVYWYRQLPEEGLKFMVYLQKENIIDESGMPKERFSAEFPKEGPSILRIQQVVRGDSAAYFCASSPMRGEQYFGPGTRLTVT.

This clone was counted once. V gene TRBV19 combines with J gene TRBJ2-5, with TRBD2 as a possible D gene (5 bases). Trimming stripped 7 bases from V and 1 base from J, with 16 bases between. Germline V lookup: CDR1 LNHDA, CDR2 SQIVND (reference sequence). The CDR3 covers 15 residues. The CDR3 region has the DNA TGTGCCAGTAACAAGGGCTTGACTACCCAAGAGACCCAGTACTTC. Protein sequence: CASNKGLTTQETQYF.

This clone has only one observation. The V and J genes are TRBV21-1 and TRBJ2-5; the tabulated D call, TRBD2, remains unverified against the DNA. TRBV21-1 is tagged as a pseudogene. CDR3 length: 17 amino acids. CDR3 residues: CASSKGVSSVGPETQYF. CDR3 sequence (DNA): TGTGCCAGCAGCAAAGGGGTCTCTAGCGTGGGGCCAGAGACCCAGTACTTC.

The chain employs TRBV27 and TRBJ1-2, with a possible D match to TRBD1 (6 bases). Between the trimmed V and J ends, which lost 3 bases and 8 bases, there was a span of 13 bases. The CDR3 has 13 amino acids. Germline V gene sequence: CDR1 MNHEY, CDR2 SMNVEV (reference sequence). The CDR3 is CASSFIGGHGYTF. CDR3 in DNA: TGTGCCAGCAGTTTCATCGGGGGGCACGGCTACACCTTC.

A few counts support this clone. CDR3 DNA: TGTGCCAGCAGCGAGGGACTAGCGCGGGAGCTGTTTTTT. As protein: CASSEGLARELFF. The gene calls are TRBV9 and TRBJ2-2; TRBD2 agrees at 10 bases. V trimming: 3 bases; J trimming: 9 bases; junction bases outside the gene matches: 2. The CDR3 runs to 13 residues. The V gene's germline CDR1 is SGDLS and CDR2 YYNGEE.

Note on this clone: Other DNA sequences in this specimen translate into the identical CDR3. V and J are TRBV19 and TRBJ1-1; 7 bases match TRBD1. V dropped 3 bases and J dropped 2; count of bases not matched to a gene: 6. The V gene's germline CDR1 is LNHDA and CDR2 SQIVND (reference sequence). The CDR3 spans 15 residues. As DNA, the CDR3 is TGTGCCAGTAGTATCCAAGGGACAGCTAACACTGAAGCTTTCTTT. It codes for CASSIQGTANTEAFF.